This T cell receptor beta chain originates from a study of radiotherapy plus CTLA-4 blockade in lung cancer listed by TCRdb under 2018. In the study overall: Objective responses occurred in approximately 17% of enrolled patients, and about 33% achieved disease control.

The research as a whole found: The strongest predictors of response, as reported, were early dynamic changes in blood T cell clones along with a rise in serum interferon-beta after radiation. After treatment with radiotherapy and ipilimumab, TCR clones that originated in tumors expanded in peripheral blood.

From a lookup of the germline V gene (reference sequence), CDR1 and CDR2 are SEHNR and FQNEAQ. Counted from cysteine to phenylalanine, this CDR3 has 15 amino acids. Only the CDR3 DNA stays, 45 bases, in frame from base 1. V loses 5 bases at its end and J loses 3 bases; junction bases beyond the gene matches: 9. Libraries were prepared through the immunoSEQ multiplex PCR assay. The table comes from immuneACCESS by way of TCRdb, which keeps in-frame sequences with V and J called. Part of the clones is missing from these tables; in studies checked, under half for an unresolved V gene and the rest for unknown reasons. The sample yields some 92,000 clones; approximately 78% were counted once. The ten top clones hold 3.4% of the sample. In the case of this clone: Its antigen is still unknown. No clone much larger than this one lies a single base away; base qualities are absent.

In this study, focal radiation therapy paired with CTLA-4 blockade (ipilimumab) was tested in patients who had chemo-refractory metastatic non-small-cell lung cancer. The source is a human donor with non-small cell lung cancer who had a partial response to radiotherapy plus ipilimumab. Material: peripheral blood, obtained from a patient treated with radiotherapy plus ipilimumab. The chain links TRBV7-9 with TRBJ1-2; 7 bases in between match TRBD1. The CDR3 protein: CASSPLQGVDYGYTF. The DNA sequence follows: TGTGCCAGCAGCCCCCTTCAGGGGGTAGACTATGGCTACACCTTC.